The entry that follows covers one T cell receptor beta chain sequence. The target antigen is unknown. This CDR3 spans 12 amino acids. CDR1 is MGHDK and CDR2 is SYGVNS in the germline V gene. V shed 4 bases and J shed 7 bases, with 10 bases lying between them. Healthy donors had no documented immune events, such as infections, while sampled. Generated by immunoSEQ multiplex PCR, the TCRdb table keeps only in-frame clones and is missing some. The table has around 100,000 clones, around nine tenths seen once. These data originate in a study of identifying expanded T cells in peripheral blood. General study findings and limits: Technical replicates showed roughly 1.2 changed clones; roughly two weeks about 16.4; four weeks 19. Approximately 2-week clone count variance significantly increased as total template count grew.

This TCR derives from a person aged 18-70 years in good health. This chain uses TRBV25-1 with TRBJ2-5, with no clear D. Sequenced sample: blood. The DNA of the CDR3 is TGTGCCAGCAGTGGACCCCTGGGGACCCAGTACTTC. Protein sequence: CASSGPLGTQYF. The whole variable domain, remainder taken from reference TRBV25-1 and TRBJ2-5, is EADIYQTPRYLVIGTGKKITLECSQTMGHDKMYWYQQDPGMELHLIHYSYGVNSTEKGDLSSESTVSRIRTEHFPLTLESARPSHTSQYLCASSGPLGTQYFGPGTRLLVL.